The rows below give T cell receptor beta chains drawn from one sample of a study of blood T cell repertoires in COVID-19. Clones were sequenced by immunoSEQ multiplex PCR, and TCRdb holds only the in-frame ones, with some missing. The sample shows 45,000 or so clones, approximately 86% of them seen only once. The sample taken for sequencing was peripheral blood. The receptors were gathered from a woman older than 75 with active COVID-19. The CDR3 runs from the conserved cysteine through the conserved F or W. Fields, in order: V gene, D gene, CDR3 length, J gene, clone size, CDR3 DNA, CDR3 protein. A D gene is named only where the DNA matches it firmly. Clone size appears in some rows only: once, few, many, or a class for an expanded clone.

TRBV27	.	13	TRBJ1-1	medium-sized	TGTGCCAGCAATCACCTCGCGCGCGGCGTAGCTTTCTTT	CASNHLARGVAFF
TRBV5-4	.	14	TRBJ2-3	.	TGTGCCAGCAGCTGGGACATCAACACAGATACGCAGTATTTT	CASSWDINTDTQYF
TRBV21-1	.	13	TRBJ1-1	.	TGTGCCAGCAGAGGTAAAGGGGACACTGAAGCTTTCTTT	CASRGKGDTEAFF
TRBV9	TRBD1	15	TRBJ1-1	once	TGTGCCAGCAGCGCGAACAGGGGGCAGAACACTGAAGCTTTCTTT	CASSANRGQNTEAFF
TRBV7-2	TRBD2	17	TRBJ2-1	.	TGTGCCAGCAGCTTAGCGGGTCCTAGCGGGGGCCCAAACGAGCAGTTCTTC	CASSLAGPSGGPNEQFF
TRBV7-9	.	17	TRBJ1-2	.	TGTGCCAGCAGCTCCCCGGCCCGAGGAGTGGCTAACTATGGCTACACCTTC	CASSSPARGVANYGYTF
TRBV19	TRBD1	15	TRBJ1-2	.	TGTGCCAGTAGTACGGGGACAGGGGGCGCTTTCGGCTACACCTTC	CASSTGTGGAFGYTF
TRBV28	TRBD1	16	TRBJ2-5	.	TGTGCCAGCAGTTTTGGGGGACAGGGGGCGCGAAAGACCCAGTACTTC	CASSFGGQGARKTQYF
TRBV7-2	.	14	TRBJ2-7	.	TGTGCCAGCAGCTACAGGGAGAGCTCCTACGAGCAGTACTTC	CASSYRESSYEQYF
TRBV20-1	.	11	TRBJ1-5	.	TGCAGTGCAGCGGGATTGCAGCCCCAGCATTTT	CSAAGLQPQHF
TRBV7-4	TRBD1	13	TRBJ1-4	.	TGTGCCAGCAGCTCTGGACAGGCTGAAAAACTGTTTTTT	CASSSGQAEKLFF
TRBV4-1	TRBD1	15	TRBJ1-4	once	TGCGCCAGCAGCCATCCCGGGACAGGGGGAGAAAAACTGTTTTTT	CASSHPGTGGEKLFF
TRBV2	TRBD2	13	TRBJ2-1	once	TGTGCCAGCAAGACTAGCGGATACAATGAGCAGTTCTTC	CASKTSGYNEQFF
TRBV9	.	14	TRBJ1-1	.	TGTGCCAGCAGCGCCTTGTTCCTGGGGGGTGAAGCTTTCTTT	CASSALFLGGEAFF
TRBV2	.	13	TRBJ2-5	.	TGTGCCAGCAGTGCGCGGCAGCAAGAGACCCAGTACTTC	CASSARQQETQYF
TRBV6-5	TRBD1	12	TRBJ1-2	.	TGTGCCAGCAGTCAGGGGGCGTATGGCTACACCTTC	CASSQGAYGYTF
TRBV10-3	.	13	TRBJ1-1	.	TGTGCCAGCCTACAGGGAAGAGAGGGGCCAGCTTTCTTT	CASLQGREGPAFF
TRBV19	.	12	TRBJ1-2	.	TGTGCCAGTAAGGCAGCGAACTATGGCTACACCTTC	CASKAANYGYTF
TRBV5-1	.	14	TRBJ2-5	.	TGCGCCAGCAGCTTACAGGGTAGAATGGAGACCCAGTACTTC	CASSLQGRMETQYF
TRBV5-8	.	16	TRBJ1-6	.	TGTGCCAGCAGCTTGGCAGGAGGGGTTCGTAATTCACCCCTCCACTTT	CASSLAGGVRNSPLHF
TRBV11-2	.	13	TRBJ2-5	once	TGTGCCAGCAGCTCCACAGGGCCGGAGACCCAGTACTTC	CASSSTGPETQYF
TRBV7-9	TRBD1	15	TRBJ2-1	.	TGTGCCAGCAGCCCAGGGGGTCCCCTGGACAATGAGCAGTTCTTC	CASSPGGPLDNEQFF
TRBV28	.	13	TRBJ2-3	.	TGTGCCAGCAGTCCCAGACAAACAGATACGCAGTATTTT	CASSPRQTDTQYF
TRBV3-1/TRBV3-2	.	13	TRBJ2-7	.	TGTGCCAGCCGGGACACGGGCTCCTACGAGCAGTACTTC	CASRDTGSYEQYF
TRBV14	.	15	TRBJ2-5	.	TGTGCCAGCAGCCAATTTCCGGGAGACGGTCGGGTCCAGTACTTC	CASSQFPGDGRVQYF